This entry concerns a single T cell receptor (beta chain). Its recognized antigen is unknown. Per-base quality was not reported, and no clone a single base away is much larger than it. TCRbeta CDR3 regions were amplified from genomic DNA by means of the immunoSEQ Assay, a bias-controlled multiplex PCR. The authors' analysis ran thus. Within the assay, amplification of reference gene primers was used to estimate how many nucleated cells each sample contained. Sequence reads were collapsed and filtered to measure the absolute abundance of every unique TCRbeta CDR3 rearrangement. For each sample, productive Simpson clonality was calculated as the square root of Simpson's diversity index over productive rearrangements. In TCRdb, the immuneACCESS table is reduced to in-frame sequences with V and J assigned. These tables do not hold every clone; where another copy was compared, an unresolved V gene accounts for under half, and the others remain unexplained. V and J calls and clone size are copied from that table; D and trimming were computed from the DNA. The sample yields some 400,000 clones; more than 75% were counted once. Over 2% of the sample lies in the top ten.

The junction shows trimming of 3 bases on V and 5 bases on J, plus 14 bases between the germline ends. Via the germline V gene (reference sequence), CDR1 is DFQATT and CDR2 SNEGSKA. The CDR3, from cysteine to phenylalanine, totals 14 residues. The entry retains the CDR3 DNA only, 42 bases that are in frame from base 1. The data stem from a study of blood T cell repertoires in COVID-19 (TCRdb year 2020). About the investigation overall: Collaborator samples came from the United States, Italy and Spain and covered acute and convalescent phases of COVID-19. A de-identified subject ID, COVID-19 status, age in years and sex were almost always included in the sample metadata. The dataset comprised deeply sampled blood TCRbeta repertoires from subjects exposed to, actively infected with, or recovered from COVID-19. Where available, HLA class I and class II types were obtained from metadata supplied by the sample provider rather than from assay-based typing. The repertoires were released in a freely available public database intended as a resource for research on the immune response to SARS-CoV-2. Samples came from the ongoing ImmuneRACE study (first 160 participants) plus 1,254 subjects from 6 global collaborators. The prospective study material was composed of cDNA or gDNA derived from T cells, B-cell-depleted T cells, or PBMCs.

One collaborating source in Seattle enrolled patients during active infection and followed them longitudinally through the course of disease. The collaborating institutions used their own protocols to collect whole blood in K2EDTA tubes. For TCRbeta analysis, collaborators shipped samples in one of three forms: frozen whole blood, isolated PBMCs, or DNA extracted from either of those sample types. Overall results and qualifications from the work: Clinical and demographic metadata were provided uncurated, with the amount varying by source and participant.

Material for sequencing was peripheral blood. The sequence is built from TRBV20-1 and TRBJ2-1; the best D guess is TRBD1, with 6 bases matching. This clonotype was sampled from a woman aged 60-75 years with COVID-19, enrolled during active disease. The nucleotide sequence is given as TGCAGTGCTAGTAGCCAGGGGAAAAACAATGAGCAGTTCTTC. It encodes CSASSQGKNNEQFF.